This paragraph reports one T cell receptor beta chain. This record belongs to a study of Ad26.COV2.S vaccination and SARS-CoV-2 variants. The germline V gene encodes CDR1 MNHEY and CDR2 SVGAGI. The ends were cut back, 3 bases at V and 1 base at J, with 9 bases in the middle. There are 14 residues in the CDR3. Clones were read by immunoSEQ multiplex PCR, and TCRdb kept only the in-frame ones, dropping some. Of fewer than 400,000 clones detected, around 83% appear once; the ten largest clones hold under 2%. This sample's treatment: over 15 received Ad26.COV2.S at low or high dose, single or two shots; several received placebo; per-sample allocation not given. On day 63 after the first injection, vaccine and placebo recipients gave samples.

This TCR came from a person between 18 and 65 years old who received the Ad26.COV2.S COVID-19 vaccine or a placebo. The input for sequencing was peripheral blood, taken in a trial of Ad26.COV2.S vaccine versus placebo. The chain combines TRBV6-5 with TRBJ1-1; D remains unclear. The CDR3 coding sequence is TGTGCCAGCAGTTATGGCAGTAAGAACACTGAAGCTTTCTTT. Its protein product is CASSYGSKNTEAFF.